Each of the 13 T cell receptor beta chains below was sequenced from the same sample in a study of T cell responses to AZD1222 COVID-19 vaccine. Assay: immunoSEQ multiplex PCR; the TCRdb copy retains only in-frame clones and omits some. The sample carries some 160,000 clones, approximately 90% recorded once. Sequencing used peripheral blood, obtained on day 0 of AZD1222 vaccination. Receptors were obtained from an adult in good health.

J is TRBJ2-2 and V is TRBV7-8; weak D call: TRBD1 (6 bases). Trimming took off 5 bases at V and 1 base at J, with 8 bases between the two ends. The CDR3 contains 14 residues. Germline V gives CDR1 SGHVS, CDR2 FQNEAQ. Here the CDR3 reads CASSQQGNTGELFF. The DNA of the CDR3 is TGTGCCAGCAGCCAACAGGGGAACACCGGGGAGCTGTTTTTT.

The V gene is TRBV5-5, the J gene TRBJ1-2, with 9 bases identical to TRBD1. The ends lost 4 bases at V and 8 bases at J; junction bases unmatched: 6. CDR3 size: 13 residues. Germline V gene data show CDR1 as SGHKS and CDR2 as YYEKEE (reference sequence). The CDR3 is CASSLPGQGGYTF. CDR3 nucleotide sequence: TGTGCCAGCAGCCTCCCGGGACAGGGAGGCTACACCTTC. Together with reference TRBV5-5 and TRBJ1-2, the CDR3 gives the full variable domain: DAGVTQSPTHLIKTRGQQVTLRCSPISGHKSVSWYQQVLGQGPQFIFQYYEKEERGRGNFPDRFSARQFPNYSSELNVNALLLGDSALYLCASSLPGQGGYTFGSGTRLTVV.

The chain employs TRBV2 and TRBJ2-7, with 9 bases lining up with TRBD2. Trimming took 4 bases from V and 6 from J; bases not matched to a gene: 13. CDR1 and CDR2 (germline): SNHLY, FYNNEI. The CDR3 loop spans 16 amino acids. CDR3 protein: CASSASSGREGGEQYF. DNA for the CDR3: TGTGCCAGCAGTGCTTCGTCTGGGCGGGAGGGGGGCGAGCAGTACTTC.

This clone came up a few times. The chain has TRBV7-8 and TRBJ2-1; 7 bases line up with TRBD1. This CDR3 spans 14 amino acids. J lost 3 bases, V lost 5 bases, and 4 bases had no gene match. Germline V gene data show CDR1 as SGHVS and CDR2 as FQNEAQ. This CDR3 reads CASSARDSYNEQFF. The CDR3 coding sequence is TGTGCCAGCAGCGCCCGGGACAGCTACAATGAGCAGTTCTTC.

This chain links TRBV28 with TRBJ2-3, with 12 bases lining up with TRBD2. Trimming took 4 bases from V and 6 from J; bases not matched to a gene: 5. Germline CDR1 reads MDHEN; CDR2 reads SYDVKM. The CDR3 runs to 15 residues. For the CDR3, the DNA is TGTGCCAGCAGTTCCCGACTAGCGGGAGAGGATACGCAGTATTTT. Translated, it gives CASSSRLAGEDTQYF.

V usage is TRBV19 and J usage is TRBJ1-3; D not resolved. CDR1 and CDR2 from the germline V gene are LNHDA and SQIVND (reference sequence). This CDR3 has 14 residues. The V end lost 2 bases, the J end lost 2 bases, and 7 bases lay between the germline ends. The CDR3 coding sequence is TGTGCCAGTAGTATAACGGGGACTGGAAACACCATATATTTT. As protein: CASSITGTGNTIYF. Together with reference TRBV19 and TRBJ1-3, the CDR3 gives the full variable domain: DGGITQSPKYLFRKEGQNVTLSCEQNLNHDAMYWYRQDPGQGLRLIYYSQIVNDFQKGDIAEGYSVSREKKESFPLTVTSAQKNPTAFYLCASSITGTGNTIYFGEGSWLTVV.

The chain is built from TRBV28 and TRBJ1-1, with D unresolved. The CDR3 has 12 amino acids. Looked up from germline, CDR1 is MDHEN and CDR2 is SYDVKM. V was pared by 4 bases and J by 1 base, with 4 bases between. CDR3 loop: CASSWTNTEAFF. The CDR3 DNA is TGTGCCAGCAGTTGGACGAACACTGAAGCTTTCTTT. Drawing the rest from reference TRBV28 and TRBJ1-1, the complete variable domain is DVKVTQSSRYLVKRTGEKVFLECVQDMDHENMFWYRQDPGLGLRLIYFSYDVKMKEKGDIPEGYSVSREKKERFSLILESASTNQTSMYLCASSWTNTEAFFGQGTRLTVV.

The rearrangement uses TRBV7-9 and TRBJ2-5; D is unclear. The V end was cut by 4 bases, the J end by 5 bases, with 8 bases between. The CDR3 has 12 amino acids. Germline CDR1 is SEHNR and CDR2 is FQNEAQ (reference sequence). This chain's CDR3 is CASSSSSETQYF. CDR3 in DNA: TGTGCCAGCAGCTCCAGCTCGGAGACCCAGTACTTC. The full variable domain, its missing parts supplied by reference TRBV7-9 and TRBJ2-5, is DTGVSQNPRHKITKRGQNVTFRCDPISEHNRLYWYRQTLGQGPEFLTYFQNEAQLEKSRLLSDRFSAERPKGSFSTLEIQRTEQGDSAMYLCASSSSSETQYFGPGTRLLVL.

V is TRBV9 and J is TRBJ1-1, with D possibly being TRBD1 (6 bases). The CDR3 length is 13 residues. V was pared by 1 base and J by 5 bases, with 9 bases between. The germline V gene has CDR1 SGDLS and CDR2 YYNGEE. The CDR3: CASSVWQGTEAFF. The CDR3 DNA follows: TGTGCCAGCAGCGTATGGCAGGGGACTGAAGCTTTCTTT. The full variable domain, with the rest looked up from reference TRBV9 and TRBJ1-1, is DSGVTQTPKHLITATGQRVTLRCSPRSGDLSVYWYQQSLDQGLQFLIQYYNGEERAKGNILERFSAQQFPDLHSELNLSSLELGDSALYFCASSVWQGTEAFFGQGTRLTVV.

The chain uses TRBV6-5 and TRBJ2-7; the D gene is possibly TRBD2 (5 bases). CDR1 MNHEY and CDR2 SVGAGI come from the germline V gene. The CDR3 covers 15 residues. Deletions cut 5 bases from V and 3 bases from J, with 17 bases between. The CDR3 loop reads CASSRVANVYYEQYF. The CDR3 DNA is TGTGCCAGCAGTCGTGTAGCGAACGTGTACTACGAGCAGTACTTC.

This chain uses TRBV23-1 with TRBJ2-7, with 7 positions matching TRBD1. TRBV23-1 is classed as an ORF, of uncertain function. This CDR3 contains 19 residues. With 3 bases clipped from V and 1 base from J, the junction kept 18 bases outside the gene matches. The CDR3 sequence: CASSHHRGGRSFGSYEQYF. DNA for the CDR3: TGCGCCAGCAGTCACCACAGGGGCGGACGGAGCTTTGGATCCTACGAGCAGTACTTC.

J is TRBJ2-3 and V is TRBV28; TRBD1 agrees at 9 bases. The CDR3 runs to 14 residues. Germline CDR1 is MDHEN and CDR2 is SYDVKM. V trimming: 7 bases; J trimming: 5 bases; junction bases outside the gene matches: 7. CDR3 sequence: CASTEQGAEDTQYF. As DNA, the CDR3 is TGTGCCAGCACCGAACAGGGGGCTGAAGATACGCAGTATTTT.

The gene calls are TRBV6-5 and TRBJ2-1, with a possible D match to TRBD2 (8 bases). The CDR3 is 15 residues long. The germline gives CDR1 MNHEY, CDR2 SVGAGI. The ends were cut back, 7 bases at V and 5 bases at J, with 18 bases in the middle. The CDR3 region has the DNA TGTGCCAGCACCCGACTAGCGACAGGGAACAATGAGCAGTTCTTC. Translated: CASTRLATGNNEQFF.